This TCR beta chain emerged from a study of neurological immune-mediated disorders. The study, taken as a whole, reports: Sharing of CDR3 amino acid sequences among expanded clones across subjects was absent, suggesting private repertoires in all groups.

Sequencing of 15-18 subjects in each run yielded over 200 million TCR-beta sequences. TCRdb re-analysed the 5' RACE reads in MiXCR, keeping a single row per CDR3 protein. The data hold approximately 30,000 distinct CDR3 sequences, with approximately 5% observed a single time. Comments on this clonotype: Its antigen is not identified.

This CDR3 is 15 amino acids long. Trimming pared 5 bases from V and 3 bases from J, leaving 17 bases between. Germline lookup yields CDR1 SEHNR and CDR2 FQNEAQ (reference sequence). Sequencing input: CD4+ T cells from blood. J is TRBJ2-7 and V is TRBV7-9; the D gene is possibly TRBD1 (5 bases). This receptor was taken from a woman between 50 and 59 years old in good health. For the CDR3, the DNA is TGTGCCAGCAGCACTCGTGACCTAGGGGTCTACGAGCAGTACTTC. It translates to CASSTRDLGVYEQYF.